This T cell receptor beta chain stems from a study of blood T cell repertoires in COVID-19. Study overall: The United States, Italy and Spain were the sources of the acute and convalescent COVID-19 samples. PBMCs, B-cell-depleted T cells, or T cells provided the cDNA or gDNA that made up the material.

Original processing notes: Counts of nucleated cells, estimated from reference gene primer amplification, were obtained. The assay was immunoSEQ multiplex PCR, and TCRdb's table has in-frame clones only and misses some. The V and J calls and the clone size are those of that table, but D and trimming were determined from the DNA. The sample lists 65,000 to 85,000 clones, 80% to 90% occurring once. Sequenced input: peripheral blood. This clonotype was obtained from a human donor in a cohort sampled during active COVID-19.

The CDR3 coding sequence is TGCAGCGCCGGACAGGCGCCTGGTGACATTCAGTACTTC. This translates into CSAGQAPGDIQYF. This chain links TRBV29-1 with TRBJ2-4, with TRBD1 matching 7 bases. The J segment lost 8 bases and the V segment lost 7 bases, leaving 11 bases of the junction unmatched. The CDR3 has 13 amino acids. Germline-derived CDR1 and CDR2 are SQVTM and ANQGSEA.